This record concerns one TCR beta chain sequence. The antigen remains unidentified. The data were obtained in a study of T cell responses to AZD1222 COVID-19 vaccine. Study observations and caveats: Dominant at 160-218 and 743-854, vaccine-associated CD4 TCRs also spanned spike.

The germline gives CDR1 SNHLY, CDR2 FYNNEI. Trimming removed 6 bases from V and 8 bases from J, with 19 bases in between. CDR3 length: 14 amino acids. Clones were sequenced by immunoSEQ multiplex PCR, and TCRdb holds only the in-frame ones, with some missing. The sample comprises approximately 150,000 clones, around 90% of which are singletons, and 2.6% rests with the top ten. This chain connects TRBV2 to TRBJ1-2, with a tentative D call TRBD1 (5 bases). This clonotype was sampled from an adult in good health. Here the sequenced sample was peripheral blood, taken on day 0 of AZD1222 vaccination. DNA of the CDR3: TGTGCCAGCAGCCCAACCCCAGACAGTTACGGCTACACCTTC. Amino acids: CASSPTPDSYGYTF.